The 18 T cell receptor beta chains listed next were all sequenced from one sample in a study of human T cells and chemical hapten exposure. TCRdb passed the RACE reads through MiXCR, listing each CDR3 protein once. The sample includes some 38,000 distinct CDR3 sequences, 9.5% of them seen just once. The time point is: patch test 3, about 24 weeks after DPC sensitization. Treatment indicated: therapeutic diphenylcyclopropenone sensitization with weekly scalp DPC. The authors' total RNA extraction used unfractionated whole blood. Material: whole blood, obtained in connection with sensitization to the hapten diphenylcyclopropenone (DPC). The receptors were gathered from a man in his forties or fifties with alopecia areata. Some clones in this sample may be carry-over from other donors' samples.

The rearrangement joins TRBV29-1 to TRBJ1-2; no clear D gene. CDR1 is SQVTM and CDR2 is ANQGSEA in the germline V gene. This CDR3 contains 12 residues. V lost 8 bases and J 3 bases, leaving 13 bases between the germline ends. The CDR3 is CSSLGVYYGYTF. CDR3 nucleotide sequence: TGCAGCTCACTCGGGGTTTACTATGGCTACACCTTC.

The chain combines TRBV12-3 or TRBV12-4 with TRBJ2-1, with D maybe TRBD2 (6 bases). The CDR3 consists of 14 residues. Trimming stripped 5 bases from V and 12 bases from J, with 20 bases between. CDR3 DNA sequence: TGTGCCAGCAGTCCCCCCCAGACTAGTGCAGGGCAGTTCTTC. Its protein is CASSPPQTSAGQFF.

CDR3 region: CASSLVELSRELFF. The CDR3 DNA reads TGTGCCAGCAGCTTAGTCGAGCTATCCCGGGAGCTGTTTTTT. This chain joins TRBV7-8 and TRBJ2-2, with D hard to call. The CDR3 spans 14 residues. Germline values: CDR1 SGHVS, CDR2 FQNEAQ. The V end lost 1 base, the J end lost 9 bases, and 12 bases lay between the germline ends.

This clonotype appeared many times. J is TRBJ2-2 and V is TRBV7-2; 7 bases are shared with TRBD2. The V segment lost 1 base and the J segment 3 bases; nucleotides outside the gene matches: 2. Germline CDR1 is SGHTA and CDR2 is FQGNSA. The CDR3 length is 15 residues. The CDR3 DNA sequence: TGTGCCAGCAGCTTAGGTAGCGGGCACACCGGGGAGCTGTTTTTT. Translation: CASSLGSGHTGELFF.

This clonotype was seen at least ten times. The chain has TRBV10-2 and TRBJ2-1, with TRBD2 matching over 12 bases. Looked up from germline, CDR1 is WSHSY and CDR2 is SAAADI. The CDR3 extends over 16 amino acids. V lost 7 bases and J lost 3; bases outside the gene matches: 7. For the CDR3, the DNA is TGCGCCAGCACCGACGGACTAGCGGGACTCTACAATGAGCAGTTCTTC. This sequence encodes CASTDGLAGLYNEQFF.

V is TRBV6-1 and J is TRBJ2-5, with D maybe TRBD1 (6 bases). This CDR3 comprises 17 residues. V lost 5 bases and J 0 bases, leaving 19 bases between the germline ends. Germline CDR1 and CDR2: MNHNS and SASEGT. The CDR3 reads CASSLAFGQTYQETQYF. CDR3 nucleotides: TGTGCCAGCAGTCTAGCCTTTGGACAGACGTACCAAGAGACCCAGTACTTC.

This clonotype is labeled medium-sized. This sequence joins TRBV11-3 and TRBJ2-1, with TRBD2 matching over 14 bases. This CDR3 has 16 amino acids. V shed 4 bases and J 4 bases; nucleotides not matched to a gene: 3. The germline CDR1 and CDR2 sequences are SGHNT and YENEEA. DNA of the CDR3: TGTGCCAGCAGCTCCAGACTAGCGGGAGGGTACAATGAGCAGTTCTTC. It codes for CASSSRLAGGYNEQFF.

V and J are TRBV20-1 and TRBJ1-6; the D gene is possibly TRBD1 (5 bases). This CDR3 spans 15 amino acids. CDR1 is DFQATT, CDR2 SNEGSKA, per germline (reference sequence). The V gene lost 3 bases and the J gene lost 7 bases, with 16 bases spanning the gap. The CDR3 DNA reads as TGCAGTGCTAGGAGCCGCGGGACGCAGAATTCACCCCTCCACTTT. Its protein product is CSARSRGTQNSPLHF.

This chain joins TRBV6-2 or TRBV6-3 and TRBJ2-7; 9 bases fit TRBD1. CDR1 and CDR2 (germline): MNHEY, SVGEGT. V gave up 5 bases and J gave up 2 bases; unmatched junction bases: 7. The CDR3 runs to 15 residues. The CDR3 region is CASSAGDRVTYEQYF. The CDR3 DNA reads TGTGCCAGCAGTGCGGGGGACAGGGTTACCTACGAGCAGTACTTC.

At least ten counts were recorded for this clonotype. The chain employs TRBV10-3 and TRBJ1-1, with a possible D match to TRBD1 (6 bases). Germline V lookup: CDR1 ENHRY, CDR2 SYGVKD. The germline V and J ends were trimmed by 3 bases and 7 bases, with 12 bases remaining between them. This CDR3 region has 13 residues. The CDR3 nucleotides read TGTGCCATCAGTGAACCCGACAGGTTTGAAGCTTTCTTT. As protein: CAISEPDRFEAFF.

This clonotype was observed many times. An end of the junction differs from the germline gene, which may be a read error. CDR3 in amino acids: CASSIAHRYEQYF. The CDR3 DNA reads as TGTGCCAGCAGCATAGCCCACCGCTACGAGCAGTACTTC. This sequence joins TRBV7-2 and TRBJ2-7; D not resolved. Germline V CDR1 and CDR2: SGHTA, FQGNSA. The CDR3 length is 13 residues.

The chain carries TRBV28 and TRBJ1-2, with D maybe TRBD1 (5 bases). This CDR3 comprises 13 residues. Between the trimmed V and J ends, which lost 4 bases and 2 bases, there was a span of 8 bases. Germline lookup yields CDR1 MDHEN and CDR2 SYDVKM. CDR3: CASSSGRNYGYTF. The DNA for the CDR3 is TGTGCCAGCAGTTCGGGACGGAACTATGGCTACACCTTC.

This clonotype was observed a few times. V gene TRBV28 combines with J gene TRBJ2-1, with 9 bases matching TRBD2. J lost 5 bases, V lost 4 bases, and 6 bases had no gene match. Germline assignment: CDR1 MDHEN and CDR2 SYDVKM. This CDR3 region has 15 residues. CDR3 amino acids: CASSYGTSRNNEQFF. CDR3 nucleotides: TGTGCCAGCAGTTACGGGACTAGCAGAAACAATGAGCAGTTCTTC.

This clonotype was observed many times. The V gene is TRBV12-3 or TRBV12-4, the J gene TRBJ2-5; D ambiguous. Trimming pared 6 bases from V and 2 bases from J, leaving 10 bases between. The CDR3 spans 13 residues. CDR3 nucleotide sequence: TGTGCCAGCAGCTTTCTGGGTCAAGAGACCCAGTACTTC. Translated: CASSFLGQETQYF.

This clonotype was seen ten or more times. The rearrangement links TRBV29-1 to TRBJ2-6; no definite D call. This CDR3 region has 14 residues. Germline CDR1 SQVTM, CDR2 ANQGSEA. V was clipped by 7 bases and J by 0 bases, with 10 bases between them. CDR3 in amino acids: CSASQGSGANVLTF. Written as DNA, the CDR3 is TGCAGCGCCTCACAAGGCTCTGGGGCCAACGTCCTGACTTTC.

This clonotype was counted at least ten times. The J gene is TRBJ2-7, the V gene TRBV9, with 8 bases that match TRBD2. The V gene end was trimmed by 0 bases and the J gene end by 5 bases; junction bases not matched to a gene: 7. CDR1 is SGDLS and CDR2 is YYNGEE in the germline V gene. There are 15 residues in the CDR3. This CDR3 is CASSVGTGGPNEQYF. The CDR3, as DNA: TGTGCCAGCAGCGTAGGAACGGGAGGGCCGAACGAGCAGTACTTC. The complete variable domain, with remaining parts taken from reference TRBV9 and TRBJ2-7, reads DSGVTQTPKHLITATGQRVTLRCSPRSGDLSVYWYQQSLDQGLQFLIQYYNGEERAKGNILERFSAQQFPDLHSELNLSSLELGDSALYFCASSVGTGGPNEQYFGPGTRLTVT.

This clonotype was recorded many times. The rearrangement links TRBV7-9 to TRBJ2-3; D is ambiguous. The CDR3 consists of 14 residues. Germline CDR1 SEHNR, CDR2 FQNEAQ (reference sequence). The V end lost 3 bases, the J end lost 0 bases, and 7 bases lay between the germline ends. The CDR3 spells CASSLAYSTDTQYF. As DNA, the CDR3 is TGTGCCAGCAGCTTGGCCTATAGCACAGATACGCAGTATTTT. Looking up the rest from reference TRBV7-9 and TRBJ2-3 gives the full variable domain: DTGVSQNPRHKITKRGQNVTFRCDPISEHNRLYWYRQTLGQGPEFLTYFQNEAQLEKSRLLSDRFSAERPKGSFSTLEIQRTEQGDSAMYLCASSLAYSTDTQYFGPGTRLTVL.

By share of the sample, this clonotype is medium-sized. The CDR3 region has the DNA TGTGCCAGCAGCTTAGGTTCGCAGGCCCTCATCCCCCTCCACTTT. Protein product: CASSLGSQALIPLHF. The rearrangement joins TRBV7-9 to TRBJ1-6, with D unresolved. Trimming took off 1 base at V and 13 bases at J, with 17 bases between the two ends. Germline V gene lookup returns CDR1 SEHNR and CDR2 FQNEAQ (reference sequence). The CDR3 runs 15 residues.